One TCR beta chain is described in this entry. Its antigen is unidentified. The record originates from a study of STAT3 mutations in large granular lymphocyte leukemia. Broader study findings: In T-cell large granular lymphocyte leukemia, about half of patients showed multiple immunodominant subclonotypes.

Trimming pared 5 bases from V and 5 bases from J, leaving 15 bases between. Germline assignment: CDR1 SEHNR and CDR2 FQNEAQ (reference sequence). The CDR3 spans 14 residues. Clones were read by immunoSEQ multiplex PCR, and TCRdb kept only the in-frame ones, dropping some. The table records about 40,000 clones, 70% to 90% of them present only once. The clonotype was recovered from a human donor with T large granular lymphocyte leukemia. Some clones in this sample may be carry-over from other donors' samples. Sequencing was performed on PBMCs. The chain couples TRBV7-9 to TRBJ2-5; D not resolved. The CDR3 sequence: CASSGRLLLETQYF. The CDR3 DNA follows: TGTGCCAGCAGCGGTCGGCTCCTCTTGGAGACCCAGTACTTC.